This T cell receptor beta chain was profiled in a study of T cell clonality in common variable immunodeficiency. The study, taken as a whole, reports: Reportedly, TCR beta sequences from common variable immunodeficiency showed fewer deletions and N-nucleotide insertions.

Sequencing was performed with immunoSEQ multiplex PCR; in TCRdb, only in-frame clones are kept and a portion is missing. This sample has 25,000 to 30,000 clones and no singletons, with less than 30% in the ten largest. The V end lost 8 bases, the J end lost 4 bases, and 15 bases lay between the germline ends. CDR3 size: 13 residues. The V gene's germline CDR1 is SEHNR and CDR2 FQNEAQ (reference sequence). As regards this clone: No antigen is known for it. The read is 3 residues too short to cover the CDR3 end, so that end is filled in from the germline J gene.

This receptor was obtained from a human donor with common variable immunodeficiency. Sequenced: peripheral blood mononuclear cells. The J gene is TRBJ2-7, the V gene TRBV7-9; possible D gene TRBD2, 6 bases. This CDR3 is CASAGTARYEQYF. CDR3 bases read: TGTGCCAGCGCTGGGACTGCCAGATACGAG.